This T cell receptor (beta chain) was found in a study of T cells in Graves' hyperthyroidism and ophthalmopathy. The study, taken as a whole, reports: A 13 V-J model separated ophthalmopathy from stable hyperthyroidism.

V was cut by 0 bases and J by 4 bases, with 5 bases left in between. CDR1 and CDR2 (germline): SGDLS, YYNGEE. This CDR3 is built from 13 residues. Diagnostic decisions used clinical symptoms, serum thyroxine and TRAb, thyroid ultrasound and orbital computed tomography. TCR beta CDR3 regions were amplified from RNA transcripts. The HTBI primer set served for first-round RT-PCR of the TCR CDR3. One entry per CDR3 protein results from TCRdb running MiXCR on the multiplex PCR reads. The data show hundreds of thousands of distinct CDR3 sequences, just under 20% seen once. Ten or more counts support this clonotype. Its antigen is still unknown.

Sequenced input: blood. The V and J genes are TRBV9 and TRBJ2-1, with D uncertain. The TCR originated in a man aged 35 to 55 with Graves' ophthalmopathy. The CDR3: CASSVVPYNEQFF. For the CDR3, the DNA is TGTGCCAGCAGCGTAGTCCCATACAATGAGCAGTTCTTC.